This T cell receptor (beta chain) is from a study of patients and donors after allogeneic stem cell transplantation. TCRdb independently ran MiXCR on the RT-PCR reads; one entry per CDR3 protein. The sample has about 410,000 distinct CDR3 sequences, 16% seen once. The CDR3 spans 15 residues. V lost 9 bases and J lost 7; bases outside the gene matches: 14. Germline V gives CDR1 SNHLY, CDR2 FYNNEI. This TCR was recovered from a human donor who was either an allogeneic HSCT recipient or a stem cell or donor lymphocyte infusion donor (not recorded which). It is not recorded whose cells these are; they may come from a transplant donor. The V and J genes are TRBV2 and TRBJ2-1; 8 bases line up with TRBD2. The sequencing input was blood, either unsorted or a sorted T cell fraction (not recorded which). CDR3: CASQEAGGRDNEQFF. CDR3 nucleotide sequence: TGTGCCAGTCAGGAGGCGGGGGGCCGGGATAATGAGCAGTTCTTC.